Following are 17 T cell receptor beta chains from one sample sequenced in a study of blood T cell repertoires in COVID-19. TCRdb's table, derived via immunoSEQ multiplex PCR, lists solely in-frame clones and lacks some. This sample yields 87,000 or so clones, of which about 90% are seen a single time; 6.5% to 8.5% belongs to the top ten. The sample was peripheral blood. The receptors come from a man between 18 and 29 years old with COVID-19, enrolled during active disease.

The chain employs TRBV27 and TRBJ1-2; tentatively, D is TRBD1 (6 bases). Between the trimmed V and J ends, which lost 3 bases and 3 bases, there was a span of 11 bases. Per germline, CDR1 MNHEY and CDR2 SMNVEV (reference sequence). The CDR3 totals 14 residues. The CDR3 DNA is TGTGCCAGCAGTTTTGGGGGGGCGGACTATGGCTACACCTTC. Translation: CASSFGGADYGYTF.

CDR3 in amino acids: CASSLAMNTEAFF. In DNA, the CDR3 is TGTGCCAGCAGCCTCGCGATGAACACTGAAGCTTTCTTT. V is TRBV3-1 (or the pseudogene TRBV3-2) and J is TRBJ1-1; D gene unclear. The CDR3 totals 13 residues. CDR1 and CDR2 from the germline V gene are LGHDT and YNNKEL (reference sequence). Trimming removed 4 bases at V and 0 bases at J, with 6 bases between.

V usage is TRBV5-6 and J usage is TRBJ2-7; 9 nucleotides match TRBD2. CDR1 is SGHDT and CDR2 is YYEEEE in the germline V gene. The CDR3 is made up of 15 amino acids. The ends lost 0 bases at V and 6 bases at J; junction bases unmatched: 7. CDR3 bases: TGTGCCAGCAGCTTGGTGGAGACTAGCGGCTCCGAGCAGTACTTC. Encoded protein: CASSLVETSGSEQYF.

The chain is built from TRBV4-3 and TRBJ2-3; TRBD2 matches 12 bases. The CDR3 is made up of 16 amino acids. Germline values: CDR1 LGHNA, CDR2 YSLEER. V was clipped by 4 bases and J by 4 bases; unmatched bases: 6. DNA for the CDR3: TGCGCCAGCAGCCCCTGGACTAGCGGGAAGGCAGATACGCAGTATTTT. Its protein is CASSPWTSGKADTQYF.

The rearrangement joins TRBV30 to TRBJ2-2, with 9 bases aligning to TRBD2. Germline CDR1 is GTSNPN and CDR2 is SVGIG (reference sequence). The V gene end was trimmed by 6 bases and the J gene end by 2 bases; junction bases not matched to a gene: 1. The CDR3 covers 13 residues. CDR3 DNA: TGTGCCTGTAGCGGGAGTAACACCGGGGAGCTGTTTTTT. Amino acid sequence: CACSGSNTGELFF. Together with reference TRBV30 and TRBJ2-2, the CDR3 gives the full variable domain: SQTIHQWPATLVQPVGSPLSLECTVEGTSNPNLYWYRQAAGRGLQLLFYSVGIGQISSEVPQNLSASRPQDRQFILSSKKLLLSDSGFYLCACSGSNTGELFFGEGSRLTVL.

J is TRBJ2-7 and V is TRBV24-1; 8 nucleotides align to TRBD1. Per the germline V gene, CDR1 is KGHDR and CDR2 is SFDVKD. V trimming: 3 bases; J trimming: 1 base; junction bases outside the gene matches: 4. The length of the CDR3 is 15 residues. DNA of the CDR3: TGTGCCACCAGTGATCCGGGACAGGCATCCTACGAGCAGTACTTC. Protein sequence: CATSDPGQASYEQYF.

The V call is TRBV6-2 or TRBV6-3, the J call TRBJ2-5; D might be TRBD2 (6 bases). This CDR3 region has 14 residues. Germline V gene lookup returns CDR1 MNHEY and CDR2 SVGEGT. The V end was cut by 5 bases, the J end by 1 base, with 11 bases between. CDR3 loop: CASSLTSSQETQYF. In DNA form, the CDR3 reads TGTGCCAGCAGTCTTACTAGCAGCCAAGAGACCCAGTACTTC.

V and J are TRBV5-1 and TRBJ2-7; 8 positions match TRBD2. This CDR3 has 16 residues. Per the germline V gene, CDR1 is SGHRS and CDR2 is YFSETQ. V dropped 0 bases and J dropped 1; count of bases not matched to a gene: 6. The CDR3 here is CASSLAGGEASYEQYF. DNA for the CDR3: TGCGCCAGCAGCTTGGCCGGGGGGGAAGCGTCCTACGAGCAGTACTTC.

This chain links TRBV7-6 with TRBJ2-7; D unclear. This CDR3 has 13 residues. Germline V CDR1 and CDR2: SGHVS, FNYEAQ. The V gene lost 2 bases and the J gene lost 3 bases, with 8 bases spanning the gap. CDR3 loop: CASSLTSDYEQYF. The CDR3 DNA is TGTGCCAGCAGCTTAACCTCAGACTACGAGCAGTACTTC.

The gene calls are TRBV5-1 and TRBJ2-1; D unresolved. CDR1 SGHRS and CDR2 YFSETQ come from the germline V gene. The CDR3 is 13 amino acids. The V end lost 0 bases, the J end lost 12 bases, and 13 bases lay between the germline ends. CDR3 residues: CASSLEGGLAQFF. CDR3 in DNA: TGCGCCAGCAGCTTGGAAGGCGGATTGGCGCAGTTCTTC. Looking up the rest from reference TRBV5-1 and TRBJ2-1 gives the full variable domain: KAGVTQTPRYLIKTRGQQVTLSCSPISGHRSVSWYQQTPGQGLQFLFEYFSETQRNKGNFPGRFSGRQFSNSRSEMNVSTLELGDSALYLCASSLEGGLAQFFGPGTRLTVL.

The V call is TRBV4-1, the J call TRBJ2-1; 10 positions agree with TRBD2. In germline, CDR1 is MGHRA, CDR2 YSYEKL. V trimming: 10 bases; J trimming: 7 bases; junction bases outside the gene matches: 7. This CDR3 is built from 13 residues. The DNA for the CDR3 is TGCGCCACTACTAGCGGGACCGGGAATGAGCAGTTCTTC. Its translation is CATTSGTGNEQFF.

V and J are TRBV7-9 and TRBJ2-7; 16 nucleotides align to TRBD2. Losses at the gene ends were 4 bases for V and 5 bases for J; bases not matched to a gene: 5. The CDR3 covers 16 residues. Germline CDR1 reads SEHNR; CDR2 reads FQNEAQ (reference sequence). The CDR3 DNA is TGTGCCAGCAGCTCCGGGACTAGCGGGAGGGCCGACGAGCAGTACTTC. Translating gives CASSSGTSGRADEQYF.

The gene calls are TRBV7-2 and TRBJ2-3, with 9 bases identical to TRBD2. Germline trimming cut 5 bases from V and 2 bases from J; bases unmatched to any gene: 5. This CDR3 is built from 15 residues. The V gene's germline CDR1 is SGHTA and CDR2 FQGNSA. In DNA form, the CDR3 reads TGTGCCAGCAGCCCTAGCGGGACAGTCACAGATACGCAGTATTTT. Translated: CASSPSGTVTDTQYF.

This chain connects TRBV2 to TRBJ1-5, with D perhaps matching TRBD1 (6 bases). CDR3 length: 14 amino acids. V was trimmed by 6 bases and J by 0 bases, leaving 9 bases between them. Germline CDR1 is SNHLY and CDR2 is FYNNEI. The CDR3 loop reads CASRTGFSNQPQHF. The CDR3 nucleotides read TGTGCCAGCAGAACAGGGTTTAGCAATCAGCCCCAGCATTTT.

V is TRBV13 and J is TRBJ2-7; 10 bases match TRBD1. Unmatched junction bases numbered 6, after V lost 1 base and J lost 6 bases. The CDR3 sequence is 15 residues long. The germline gives CDR1 PRHDT, CDR2 FYEKMQ (reference sequence). The CDR3 DNA reads TGTGCCAGCAGCTTAGAAGGGACAGGGGCAGTCGAGCAGTACTTC. Translation: CASSLEGTGAVEQYF.

The J gene is TRBJ1-2, the V gene TRBV11-2; 8 nucleotides match TRBD1. After removal of 1 base from V and 14 bases from J, the junction contained 6 bases not matched to a gene. Per germline, CDR1 SGHAT and CDR2 FQNNGV. This CDR3 comprises 12 residues. The CDR3 is CASSLGQGITTF. DNA for the CDR3: TGTGCCAGCAGCTTAGGACAGGGGATAACTACCTTC.

J is TRBJ2-7 and V is TRBV27; D possibly corresponds to TRBD1 (5 bases). This CDR3 has 15 amino acids. Germline V gene sequence: CDR1 MNHEY, CDR2 SMNVEV (reference sequence). V lost 3 bases to trimming and J lost 1 base, with 13 bases between them. CDR3 protein: CASSLFVGQSYEQYF. The CDR3 DNA reads as TGTGCCAGCAGTTTGTTTGTGGGGCAGTCCTACGAGCAGTACTTC.